Below, 23 T cell receptor beta chains from the same sample are listed, as sequenced in a study of cytomegalovirus exposure and HLA in healthy donors. 13 Jbeta primers and 60 Vbeta primers were used for the PCR. TCRdb keeps only in-frame clones here, not all; method: immunoSEQ multiplex PCR. This repertoire includes approximately 150,000 clones. What was sequenced was PBMCs. Receptor source: a woman between 50 and 59 years old in good health and CMV-seronegative.

V is TRBV7-8 and J is TRBJ2-3; TRBD2 might be the D (7 bases). The CDR3 sequence is 16 residues long. The V gene lost 1 base and the J gene lost 1 base, with 12 bases spanning the gap. Germline V gene lookup returns CDR1 SGHVS and CDR2 FQNEAQ. The CDR3 bases are TGTGCCAGCAGCTTAGACCGGGGGGCCCGCACAGATACGCAGTATTTT. Protein sequence: CASSLDRGARTDTQYF.

This chain uses TRBV9 with TRBJ2-1, with 7 positions matching TRBD2. J lost 3 bases, V lost 3 bases, and 6 bases had no gene match. In germline, CDR1 is SGDLS, CDR2 YYNGEE. The CDR3 spans 15 residues. This CDR3 reads CASSESGTSYNEQFF. Written as DNA, the CDR3 is TGTGCCAGCAGCGAAAGCGGGACGAGCTACAATGAGCAGTTCTTC.

J is TRBJ1-2 and V is TRBV5-4, with 12 bases matching TRBD1. The J segment lost 4 bases and the V segment lost 0 bases, leaving 4 bases of the junction unmatched. The germline V gene encodes CDR1 SGHNT and CDR2 YYREEE (reference sequence). This CDR3 is 16 amino acids long. DNA for the CDR3: TGTGCCAGCAGCTTGGTAGAGGGACAGGGGGCCTATGGCTACACCTTC. Protein sequence: CASSLVEGQGAYGYTF.

The chain recombines TRBV4-2 with TRBJ2-3, with 9 bases fitting TRBD2. Germline V gene sequence: CDR1 LGHNA, CDR2 YNFKEQ. CDR3 length: 17 amino acids. The V and J ends lost 0 bases and 3 bases, in that order; junction bases with no gene match: 7. The CDR3 spells CASSQESSGGETDTQYF. The CDR3 DNA reads TGTGCCAGCAGCCAAGAGAGTAGCGGGGGAGAGACAGATACGCAGTATTTT.

The CDR3 coding sequence is TGTGCCAGCCAACCCTTAGCGGGGGGCGGTCAGCCCCAGCATTTT. This codes for CASQPLAGGGQPQHF. This chain connects TRBV6-1 to TRBJ1-5; D may be TRBD1 (6 bases). This CDR3 contains 15 residues. Germline CDR1 is MNHNS and CDR2 is SASEGT. With 8 bases removed from V and 6 bases from J, the gap between germline ends came to 20 bases.

The chain recombines TRBV19 with TRBJ1-1; 10 bases map to TRBD1. From germline, CDR1 is LNHDA and CDR2 SQIVND (reference sequence). CDR3 length: 13 residues. V lost 10 bases and J lost 6; bases outside the gene matches: 8. The CDR3 here is CATDGQGGAEAFF. For the CDR3, the DNA is TGTGCCACCGACGGACAGGGGGGCGCTGAAGCTTTCTTT.

The rearrangement joins TRBV28 to TRBJ2-7; TRBD2 agrees at 10 bases. Per the germline V gene, CDR1 is MDHEN and CDR2 is SYDVKM. V lost 9 bases and J lost 4; bases outside the gene matches: 12. The length of the CDR3 is 15 residues. The CDR3 protein is CASRKPGLASYEQYF. The CDR3 nucleotides are TGTGCCAGTCGGAAGCCGGGACTAGCGTCGTACGAGCAGTACTTC.

V usage is TRBV5-4 and J usage is TRBJ2-5, with TRBD2 matching over 10 bases. Germline V gene lookup returns CDR1 SGHNT and CDR2 YYREEE (reference sequence). There are 16 residues in the CDR3. The ends lost 4 bases at V and 4 bases at J; junction bases unmatched: 10. The CDR3 reads CASSMKRGGRGETQYF. Written as DNA, the CDR3 is TGTGCCAGCAGCATGAAGCGGGGGGGCCGGGGAGAGACCCAGTACTTC. Full variable domain (outside the CDR3, taken from reference TRBV5-4 and TRBJ2-5): ETGVTQSPTHLIKTRGQQVTLRCSSQSGHNTVSWYQQALGQGPQFIFQYYREEENGRGNFPPRFSGLQFPNYSSELNVNALELDDSALYLCASSMKRGGRGETQYFGPGTRLLVL.

The V gene is TRBV6-5, the J gene TRBJ2-7; no definite D call. Trimming removed 5 bases at V and 2 bases at J, with 13 bases between. CDR1 MNHEY and CDR2 SVGAGI come from the germline V gene. This CDR3 is 14 amino acids long. The CDR3 region is CASSTLPRTYEQYF. The DNA for the CDR3 is TGTGCCAGCAGTACCCTCCCGAGGACCTACGAGCAGTACTTC.

This rearrangement joins TRBV10-2 to TRBJ2-3; D is unresolved. V gave up 0 bases and J gave up 3 bases, with 7 bases separating them. Germline values: CDR1 WSHSY, CDR2 SAAADI. The CDR3 runs 14 residues. DNA of the CDR3: TGCGCCAGCAGTGAGTCGAGGAATACAGATACGCAGTATTTT. Protein sequence: CASSESRNTDTQYF.

The chain employs TRBV7-9 and TRBJ1-5; tentatively, D is TRBD1 (6 bases). Between the trimmed V and J ends, which lost 4 bases and 7 bases, there was a span of 17 bases. The CDR3 spans 15 residues. Germline loops: CDR1 SEHNR, CDR2 FQNEAQ (reference sequence). CDR3 sequence: CASSYGGQVGQPQHF. The CDR3 nucleotides are TGTGCCAGCAGCTACGGGGGGCAGGTGGGACAGCCCCAGCATTTT.

CDR3 in DNA: TGTGCCAGCAGCTTGAGCGGAACGGGAGCCTCCTACAATGAGCAGTTCTTC. Its translation: CASSLSGTGASYNEQFF. V and J are TRBV11-1 and TRBJ2-1, with D perhaps TRBD2 (6 bases). The germline gives CDR1 SGHAT, CDR2 FQDESV (reference sequence). Between the trimmed V and J ends, which lost 3 bases and 0 bases, there was a span of 15 bases. This CDR3 spans 17 amino acids.

To note about this clone: The same CDR3 can be traced to other DNA sequences in this sample. The chain links TRBV5-1 to TRBJ2-5; a weak D match, TRBD2 (7 bases). With 2 bases removed from V and 4 bases from J, the gap between germline ends came to 9 bases. CDR3 length equals 13 residues. Germline lookup yields CDR1 SGHRS and CDR2 YFSETQ. The CDR3 bases are TGCGCCAGCAGCTTAGGGGGGGGAGAGACCCAGTACTTC. This codes for CASSLGGGETQYF.

The rearrangement links TRBV5-8 to TRBJ1-5; TRBD1 is a possible D gene (5 bases). V was cut by 6 bases and J by 9 bases, with 7 bases left in between. Germline V gene sequence: CDR1 SGHTS, CDR2 YDEGEE. The CDR3 consists of 10 residues. CDR3 sequence: CASTGGPQHF. The CDR3 coding sequence is TGTGCCAGCACGGGGGGGCCCCAGCATTTT.

The rearrangement links TRBV9 to TRBJ2-3, with D perhaps matching TRBD2 (7 bases). This CDR3 contains 15 residues. Trimming pared 0 bases from V and 6 bases from J, leaving 14 bases between. Germline loops: CDR1 SGDLS, CDR2 YYNGEE. The CDR3 loop reads CASSVVRGGVDTQYF. The CDR3 DNA reads as TGTGCCAGCAGCGTAGTGAGGGGGGGCGTGGATACGCAGTATTTT.

DNA for the CDR3: TGTGCCAGCAGCTTAGATAGCCATGAGCAGTTCTTC. Translation gives CASSLDSHEQFF. This chain uses TRBV7-2 with TRBJ2-1, with D hard to call. The CDR3 has 12 amino acids. Trimming cost V 1 base and J 8 bases, with 6 bases left between them. Germline V gene lookup returns CDR1 SGHTA and CDR2 FQGNSA.

The chain recombines TRBV7-3 with TRBJ1-1; 8 bases line up with TRBD1. With V trimmed by 4 bases and J by 4 bases, 2 bases remained unmatched. The CDR3 has 13 amino acids. The germline CDR1 and CDR2 sequences are SGHTA and FQGTGA. CDR3 loop: CASSSQGGTEAFF. The DNA for the CDR3 is TGTGCCAGCAGCTCACAGGGGGGCACTGAAGCTTTCTTT.

The chain combines TRBV7-9 with TRBJ2-7; D remains unclear. Germline CDR1 SEHNR, CDR2 FQNEAQ (reference sequence). The V end was cut by 1 base, the J end by 6 bases, with 4 bases between. The CDR3 runs 11 residues. The CDR3 nucleotides are TGTGCCAGCAGCTTAGGGCTCGAGCAGTACTTC. Its protein is CASSLGLEQYF.

V and J are TRBV30 and TRBJ1-4; 7 bases are a match to TRBD1. This CDR3 comprises 14 residues. The ends lost 1 base at V and 8 bases at J; junction bases unmatched: 7. CDR1 and CDR2 from the germline V gene are GTSNPN and SVGIG (reference sequence). The CDR3: CAWSDGQVREKLFF. CDR3 coding DNA: TGTGCCTGGAGTGACGGACAGGTTAGAGAAAAACTGTTTTTT.

This chain's CDR3 is CASSEVRTGPEKLFF. The CDR3 coding sequence is TGTGCCAGCAGTGAAGTTAGGACAGGGCCTGAAAAACTGTTTTTT. V is TRBV2 and J is TRBJ1-4; 8 bases are shared with TRBD1. The CDR3 covers 15 residues. J gave up 7 bases and V 1 base, and 5 bases lay outside the gene matches. Germline values: CDR1 SNHLY, CDR2 FYNNEI.

The chain joins TRBV4-2 to TRBJ1-3, with D unclear. This CDR3 comprises 16 residues. Trimming pared 0 bases from V and 4 bases from J, leaving 13 bases between. The V gene's germline CDR1 is LGHNA and CDR2 YNFKEQ. For the CDR3, the DNA is TGTGCCAGCAGCCAAGACTACAGCTTATTCGGAAACACCATATATTTT. This gives the protein CASSQDYSLFGNTIYF.

The chain links TRBV4-2 to TRBJ2-3, with 10 positions matching TRBD2. Germline V gene sequence: CDR1 LGHNA, CDR2 YNFKEQ. This CDR3 is built from 16 residues. Trimming cost V 1 base and J 6 bases; bases outside gene matches: 7. CDR3 in amino acids: CASSQATSGDRDTQYF. In DNA, the CDR3 is TGTGCCAGCAGCCAAGCAACTAGCGGGGATCGTGATACGCAGTATTTT.

This chain links TRBV19 with TRBJ2-1, with 13 bases that match TRBD2. V lost 5 bases and J lost 2; bases outside the gene matches: 3. CDR1 LNHDA and CDR2 SQIVND come from the germline V gene (reference sequence). This CDR3 spans 16 amino acids. The CDR3 is CASSWTSGGTYNEQFF. In nucleotides, the CDR3 is TGTGCCAGTAGTTGGACTAGCGGGGGAACCTACAATGAGCAGTTCTTC.